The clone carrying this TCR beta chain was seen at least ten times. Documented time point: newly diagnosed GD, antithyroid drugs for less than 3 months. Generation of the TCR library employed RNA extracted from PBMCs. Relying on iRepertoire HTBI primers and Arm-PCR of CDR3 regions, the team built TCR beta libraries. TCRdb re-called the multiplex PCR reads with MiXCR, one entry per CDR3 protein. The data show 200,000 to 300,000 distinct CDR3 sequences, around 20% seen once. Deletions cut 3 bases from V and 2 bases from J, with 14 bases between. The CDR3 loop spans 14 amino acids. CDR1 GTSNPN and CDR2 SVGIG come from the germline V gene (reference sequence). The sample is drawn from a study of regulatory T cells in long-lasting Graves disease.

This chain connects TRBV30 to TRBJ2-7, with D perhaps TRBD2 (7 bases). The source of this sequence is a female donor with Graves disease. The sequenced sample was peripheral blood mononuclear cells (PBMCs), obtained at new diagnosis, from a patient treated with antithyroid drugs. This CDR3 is CAWSSGTTAYEQYF. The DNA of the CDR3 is TGTGCCTGGAGCAGCGGGACAACCGCCTACGAGCAGTACTTC.